This TCR beta chain was observed in a study of cytomegalovirus exposure and HLA in healthy donors (dated by TCRdb to 2016 to 2017). General notes on the study: According to an earlier analysis of several hundred of the donors, about 179 million T cells yielded roughly 110 million unique TCR beta sequences and around 280 Gb of sequence data. The genetic ancestry cluster associated with self-reported Caucasian donors included 65% to 90% of the 398 genotyped donors. The study combined high-throughput TCR immunosequencing, statistical association of individual TCRs with disease status, and machine learning to predict cytomegalovirus infection status. The study profiled the T cell repertoires of more than 500 subjects by immunosequencing and related them to cytomegalovirus serostatus. In a later genetic analysis, genome-wide SNP genotypes for about 55% of the 666 donors were used, and that subset was treated as a discovery cohort. Because of strong linkage in the cohort, five DR-DQ haplotypes were treated as single units for association and clustering. Class I and class II HLA loci were covered by the typing at four-digit resolution. Every repertoire in the discovery cohort had been generated on one and the same sequencing platform. Donor age, sex, ethnicity and CMV serostatus were compiled together with the repertoire data. An early release covering around 630 HLA-typed donors comprised about 300 gigabases of sequencing data and 65 million to 100 million unique TCR sequences. On average, about 200,000 unique TCR beta nucleotide sequences were sequenced per donor among 350 to 400 genotyped donors of the cohort, with around 19% of those sequences being non-productive. In an earlier analysis of roughly 540 of the donors, high-throughput TCR beta sequencing was used to judge whether each TCR beta V gene segment behaved as functional or pseudogenic. In addition to the first cohort of 500 to 850 subjects, a separate validation cohort of over 90 different subjects was used. The study was designed to test whether signatures of past pathogen exposure could be identified by cataloging public T cell receptors. To study patterns of TCR occurrence, a later analysis re-analyzed previously published TCR beta repertoires from around 700 donors and added high-resolution HLA genotyping. Typing coverage varied by locus: roughly 629-640 donors for A, B, C, DRB1 and DQB1; around 560 for DQA1; 600 to 610 for DPA1; fewer than 480 for DPB1. The later analysis used no new phenotypic data to find candidate immune exposures, relying instead on TCR beta sequences and their occurrence across donors.

Comment on this clone: Its cognate antigen has yet to be identified. Base qualities are not provided; no much larger clone lies one nucleotide away.

Overall study outcomes, separate from this receptor: According to a later analysis, parvovirus B19, influenza, CMV and Epstein-Barr virus appeared linked to several top co-occurrence clusters. In a later analysis, TCR association rates were found to vary across HLA loci, with the most associated TCRs seen for DRB1 alleles and the fewest for HLA-C alleles. Immune exposure information for the cohort was limited to CMV serostatus. The authors suggested that the approach could potentially be generalized to other disease states and immunological phenotypes. Linkage disequilibrium might explain the correlated functional status among segregating V segments, but an unknown experimental factor could not be excluded. Three of the identified cytomegalovirus-associated TCR beta chains were confirmed in vitro to be specific for cytomegalovirus antigens. In a later analysis, HLA-associated TCR beta chains showed more clonal expansion and lower generation probabilities than non-associated chains that were equally common. A later analysis found that most CMV-associated TCR beta chains appeared HLA-restricted, with HLA associations seemingly driven largely by CMV exposure. Across donors, most TCR sequences were observed very rarely, whereas some public TCRs were present in many individuals. A later genetic analysis associated a missense DCLRE1C variant with V-gene and J-gene trimming of TCR beta chains, and an independent cohort replicated the association. According to a later genetic analysis, donors in an Asian-associated ancestry cluster had fewer N-insertions in productive TCRs than the approximately 630-donor mean. A further reported finding was that TCR beta sequences accurately predicted the HLA-A and HLA-B alleles for most subjects in the first cohort. This cohort had only TCR beta chains sequenced, and the lack of alpha or paired-chain data limited which features could be detected. When HLA alleles, especially DR and DQ, strongly co-occurred, attributing TCR associations to individual alleles was difficult. A later analysis associated 17,000 or so TCR beta sequences with specific HLA alleles at a false discovery rate of 0.05. Because some donors lacked HLA typing at each locus, the association tests relied only on the typed subset. Because counts were too low, about 17 rarely observed V segments, including chromosome 9 orphons, were excluded from the earlier analysis of 500 to 700 of the donors. A group of highly shared sequence variants was considered likely to be a technical artifact of the sequencing pipeline. The classifier was reported to diagnose cytomegalovirus status with high specificity and sensitivity in both the original cohort and the validation cohort. The 87-base-pair reads could not distinguish some IMGT-functional V segments, including TRBV6-2 and TRBV6-3, so those segments were excluded. Sequencing depth was assumed to be roughly uniform across donors in the presence/absence analyses, though that assumption may not hold. Broadly in line with IMGT annotations, most TCR beta V segments showed up in productive rearrangements about 87% or about 30% of the time in an earlier analysis of 587 of the donors. The study gave a list of 150 to 200 TCR beta chains associated with cytomegalovirus.

The cohort was made up of approximately 670 healthy bone marrow donors. All cohort members were sampled while nominally healthy, although unrecorded immune exposures were likely present. The donor tested CMV seropositive, placing the donor among the 289 seropositive members of the cohort. A peripheral blood sample was collected from each donor, and TCR beta sequencing was performed on peripheral blood mononuclear cells. Genomic DNA was extracted from the blood cell samples with the Qiagen DNeasy Blood Extraction Kit. Library prep was done by the immunoSEQ multiplex PCR assay. The multiplex PCR relied on a mix of 60 forward primers for TCR Vbeta segments and 13 reverse primers for TCR Jbeta segments. A multiplex PCR assay on genomic DNA amplified the CDR3 region of rearranged TCR beta genes. Amplified TCR beta libraries were sequenced as 87-base-pair reads on the Illumina HiSeq System. In the authors' own workflow: In a later analysis, around 80 million unique TCR beta chains were counted across the roughly 670 repertoires, and roughly 10 million of these chains were shared by at least two donors. To remove PCR and sequencing errors, raw reads were error-corrected and collapsed into unique sequences using a nearest-neighbor algorithm that merged closely related sequences. To assign V, D and J gene segments, CDR3 sequences were aligned to IMGT reference sequences. For a sequence to be retained, at least a six-nucleotide match to both a V gene segment and a J gene segment was required. Rearrangements were classified as productive when the CDR3 lacked stop codons and remained in frame with V and J, and all other rearrangements were classified as non-productive. Following IMGT convention, CDR3 was defined as the stretch from the second conserved V-encoded cysteine up to the conserved J-encoded phenylalanine. In an earlier analysis of 550 to 650 of the donors, sequences lacking an unambiguous match to a single V gene segment were excluded. In an earlier analysis of around 590 of the donors, a V segment was called functional when productive rearrangements were above 56.7%, and segregating when the standard deviation between donors exceeded 5%. A statistical classification framework was built for diagnosing cytomegalovirus status from the catalog of TCR beta chain sequences. A later analysis assigned V and J genes by comparing TCR nucleotide sequences with IMGT/GENE-DB human TR gene sequences. The TCRdist pipeline was used in a later analysis to assign CDR3 sequences and most-parsimonious VDJ recombination scenarios. In a later analysis, every TCR beta chain was defined by the combination of its CDR3 amino acid sequence and its V-gene family, and reads without a unique V-gene family were dropped. As a way to deal with suspected cross-contamination and a sequencing artifact, a later analysis dropped 450 to 700 nucleotide sequences that were highly shared and had low generation probability. In a later analysis, a clonal expansion index was calculated for each public chain from normalized within-repertoire ranks of inferred template counts. In a later analysis, generation probabilities were computed using a VDJ recombination model fitted to out-of-frame rearrangements, and the results were checked against IGoR. A later analysis scored TCR-TCR, TCR-HLA and TCR-CMV co-occurrence with hypergeometric tests, applying a repertoire-size bias correction to TCR pairs. False discovery rates were estimated in a later analysis by permuting HLA or CMV assignments 20 times. In a later analysis, co-occurring TCRs were grouped with DBSCAN, and TCRdist sequence similarity was added when clustering was performed within HLA-allele-positive subsets. Repertoires with fewer than 30,000 or more than 120,000 public chains, plus five repertoires with anomalous nucleotide sharing, were excluded from co-occurrence clustering. The clones in this table, taken by TCRdb from immuneACCESS, are in-frame only. Not every clone is retained; where verified, under half of the shortfall comes from an unresolved V gene, and the cause of the rest is unknown. V and J calls and clone size come straight from that table; D and trimming were deduced from the DNA. The sample table records 130,000 to 150,000 clones; 60% to 80% of these occur just once. The ten largest clonotypes hold roughly 6.3% of the sample.

The CDR3, cysteine through phenylalanine, is 17 amino acids long. Of all the DNA, just the CDR3 is kept, 51 bases in frame from base 1. As encoded in the germline V gene, CDR1 is MGHRA while CDR2 is YSYEKL. Trimming leaves V shorter by 7 bases and J shorter by 1 base, with the junction holding 15 bases beyond the gene matches. This TCR was sampled from a woman aged 40 to 50 in good health and CMV-seropositive. The chain links TRBV4-1 with TRBJ1-1; 7 nucleotides in the junction match TRBD1. Source material: PBMCs. CDR3 loop: CASNQGEGRLGNTEAFF. The DNA reads TGCGCCAGCAACCAGGGGGAGGGAAGATTGGGGAACACTGAAGCTTTCTTT.